This T cell receptor beta chain is drawn from a study of T cells expressing NK-cell markers. One entry per CDR3 protein, without DNA, is what TCRdb gives after re-calling the 5' RACE reads. The specimen's table records about 550,000 distinct CDR3 sequences. This CDR3 comprises 12 residues. Germline CDR1 and CDR2: SGHKS and YYEKEE (reference sequence). The sample consisted of blood T cells: a sorted CD56 or NKG2C T cell subset, CD4+ or CD8+ T cells, or bulk PBMC T cells (not recorded which). The chain links TRBV5-5 to TRBJ2-1. The TCR sequence derives from a young man in good health. CDR3 sequence: CASSSQYNEQFF.